Reported below is one TCR beta chain. Its antigen is unknown. Germline-derived CDR1 and CDR2 are SQVTM and ANQGSEA. The V end lost 4 bases, the J end lost 6 bases, and 13 bases lay between the germline ends. This CDR3 has 14 residues. This specimen comes from a study of cytomegalovirus exposure and HLA in healthy donors. General observations from the study: Certain sequence variants were highly shared and formed a cluster, and this cluster was likely a sequencing artifact. The study dropped some indistinguishable V segments, TRBV6-2 and TRBV6-3 among them. With DRB1 most and HLA-C fewest, TCR association rates differed between HLA loci in a later analysis. V- and J-gene trimming of TCR beta was linked (in a later analysis) to a missense DCLRE1C variant.

Primers: 60 Vbeta forward and 13 Jbeta reverse. Using immunoSEQ multiplex PCR, the repertoire was profiled, and TCRdb retains in-frame clones only, with some absent. The sample lists some 130,000 clones; about 80% were seen once. Sequences were obtained from PBMCs. The chain recombines TRBV29-1 with TRBJ2-6, with unresolved D. The clonotype comes from a boy younger than 10 in good health and CMV-seronegative. CDR3 coding DNA: TGCAGCGTTGGGTATACAGCCGAGGCCAACGTCCTGACTTTC. This sequence encodes CSVGYTAEANVLTF. The whole variable domain, remainder taken from reference TRBV29-1 and TRBJ2-6, is SAVISQKPSRDICQRGTSLTIQCQVDSQVTMMFWYRQQPGQSLTLIATANQGSEATYESGFVIDKFPISRPNLTFSTLTVSNMSPEDSSIYLCSVGYTAEANVLTFGAGSRLTVL.